Below are 11 T cell receptor beta chains sequenced from a single sample in a study of CD8+ T cells in alopecia areata. Treatment indicated: oral pan-JAK inhibitor, 5-10 mg twice daily. cDNA prepared by RNA extraction and subsequent reverse transcription served as the template for sequencing. Profiling relied on immunoSEQ multiplex PCR, and the TCRdb table lists in-frame clones only, not all of them. The table records around 200,000 clones, 40% to 65% of them present only once. This specimen consisted of CD8+ T cells sorted from blood, obtained at week 24, from a patient treated with tofacitinib. The receptors here all came from a human donor with alopecia areata.

This clone was picked up a small number of times. The rearrangement joins TRBV2 to TRBJ2-1; D tentatively fits TRBD1 or TRBD2 (5 bases each). In germline, CDR1 is SNHLY, CDR2 FYNNEI. With 7 bases removed from V and 8 bases from J, the gap between germline ends came to 12 bases. This CDR3 has 12 residues. The CDR3 loop reads CASKLSGHEQFF. CDR3 sequence (DNA): TGTGCCAGCAAATTGTCGGGACATGAGCAGTTCTTC.

In nucleotides, the CDR3 is TGCGCCAGCAGCTTTGGTGGGGAAAGACCCCTCCACTTT. Its translation: CASSFGGERPLHF. V and J are TRBV5-1 and TRBJ1-6; D not resolved. V was trimmed by 2 bases and J by 12 bases, leaving 12 bases between them. Germline-derived CDR1 and CDR2 are SGHRS and YFSETQ. The CDR3 contains 13 residues.

The chain combines TRBV6-5 with TRBJ2-3, with D perhaps given as TRBD1 or TRBD2 (5 bases each). V was pared by 5 bases and J by 2 bases, with 14 bases between. Looked up from germline, CDR1 is MNHEY and CDR2 is SVGAGI. This CDR3 is 15 amino acids long. This CDR3 is CASSTGRDPTDTQYF. The CDR3, as DNA: TGTGCCAGCAGTACGGGACGGGATCCCACAGATACGCAGTATTTT.

CDR3 residues: CASSSTGTRPQHF. The CDR3 DNA sequence: TGTGCCAGCAGTTCTACAGGGACCCGGCCCCAGCATTTT. This sequence joins TRBV27 and TRBJ1-5, with D possibly being TRBD1 (6 bases). This CDR3 has 13 amino acids. The germline V gene has CDR1 MNHEY and CDR2 SMNVEV (reference sequence). V was pared by 4 bases and J by 9 bases, with 13 bases between.

The chain has TRBV10-2 and TRBJ2-3; 7 bases agree with TRBD1. V shed 7 bases and J 0 bases; nucleotides not matched to a gene: 7. There are 15 residues in the CDR3. Germline CDR1 is WSHSY and CDR2 is SAAADI. Written as DNA, the CDR3 is TGCGCCAGCACCGGGACAGAAACTAGCACAGATACGCAGTATTTT. It specifies CASTGTETSTDTQYF.

This clone was seen only a few times. V is TRBV15 and J is TRBJ1-5; TRBD1 is a possible D gene (5 bases). CDR1 is LNHNV, CDR2 YYDKDF, per germline (reference sequence). CDR3 length: 14 amino acids. V lost 4 bases and J lost 7, with 14 bases in between. The CDR3 nucleotides are TGTGCCACCAGCAACTCAGGGATGGGCCAGCCCCAGCATTTT. Its translation is CATSNSGMGQPQHF.

V gene TRBV29-1 combines with J gene TRBJ2-2; no clear D. The germline gives CDR1 SQVTM, CDR2 ANQGSEA. This CDR3 is 13 amino acids long. V lost 6 bases and J lost 6, with 14 bases in between. CDR3 nucleotide sequence: TGCAGCGTCGAGTGGGCGGAGTCCGGGGAGCTGTTTTTT. Its translation: CSVEWAESGELFF.

The chain is built from TRBV25-1 and TRBJ1-1, with D perhaps matching TRBD1 (5 bases). The CDR3 has 16 amino acids. Germline assignment: CDR1 MGHDK and CDR2 SYGVNS. V gave up 3 bases and J gave up 3 bases, with 17 bases separating them. DNA of the CDR3: TGTGCCAGCAGTGACAGGAAGACAGCCCGTTACACTGAAGCTTTCTTT. Amino acids: CASSDRKTARYTEAFF.

The J gene is TRBJ2-6, the V gene TRBV5-7, with 7 bases that match TRBD1. TRBV5-7 is designated an ORF whose function remains uncertain. There are 18 residues in the CDR3. V was pared by 4 bases and J by 0 bases, with 10 bases of the junction left unmatched. The CDR3 DNA reads TGTGCCAGCAGCGACAACAGGGGAATGGTCTCTGGGGCCAACGTCCTGACTTTC. Its translation is CASSDNRGMVSGANVLTF.

J is TRBJ2-7 and V is TRBV14; 9 bases fit TRBD1. The junction had 7 bases not matched to a gene; V was cut back by 8 bases and J by 2 bases. CDR1 SGHDN and CDR2 FVKESK come from the germline V gene. This CDR3 comprises 14 residues. CDR3 coding DNA: TGTGCCAGCGCTGTGGGGACAGGGACCTACGAGCAGTACTTC. Its protein product is CASAVGTGTYEQYF.

This clone has just a few counts. The rearrangement uses TRBV29-1 and TRBJ2-3; no definite D call. CDR3 length: 10 amino acids. V lost 4 bases and J lost 6, with 5 bases in between. CDR1 is SQVTM and CDR2 is ANQGSEA in the germline V gene. The CDR3 protein is CSVVVDTQYF. CDR3 nucleotide sequence: TGCAGCGTTGTCGTGGATACGCAGTATTTT.